Shown below are 27 T cell receptor beta chains from a single sample sequenced in a study of monozygotic twins with inflammatory bowel disease. Each CDR3 protein gets one entry in TCRdb, which reprocessed the 5' RACE reads and gives no DNA. In total, the table holds fewer than 350,000 distinct CDR3 sequences. Sequencing was carried out using blood. The receptors stem from a human donor with ulcerative colitis or Crohn's disease, or a healthy co-twin of an affected twin (not recorded which).

This chain's CDR3 is CASSIDLGDEQFF. The gene calls are TRBV19 and TRBJ2-1. The CDR3 runs to 13 residues. Germline V gene data show CDR1 as LNHDA and CDR2 as SQIVND (reference sequence).

The V and J genes are TRBV11-2 and TRBJ2-7. The CDR3 extends over 13 amino acids. The germline V gene encodes CDR1 SGHAT and CDR2 FQNNGV. CDR3 amino acids: CASSLQRTYEQYF.

The gene calls are TRBV20-1 and TRBJ2-4; TCRdb picks TRBD1, but there is no DNA to check that call. The CDR3 extends over 13 amino acids. Germline V gives CDR1 DFQATT, CDR2 SNEGSKA (reference sequence). CDR3 region: CSARSLAGDIQYF.

The chain is built from TRBV5-1 and TRBJ2-3; TCRdb outputs TRBD1, but without DNA this stays unchecked. The CDR3 has 16 residues. Looked up from germline, CDR1 is SGHRS and CDR2 is YFSETQ. The CDR3 spells CASSLQGSRGTDTQYF.

The chain has TRBV5-4 and TRBJ2-2; the TCRdb call, TRBD2, lacks DNA for checking. This CDR3 is built from 18 residues. CDR1 and CDR2 (germline): SGHNT, YYREEE (reference sequence). CDR3 amino acids: CASSSRTASGRGSGELFF.

The rearrangement joins TRBV7-9 to TRBJ2-1; TCRdb names TRBD2, which stays unverified in the absence of DNA. This CDR3 spans 13 amino acids. Germline assignment: CDR1 SEHNR and CDR2 FQNEAQ (reference sequence). CDR3 residues: CASSRDWFNEQFF.

The chain employs TRBV2 and TRBJ2-1. In germline, CDR1 is SNHLY, CDR2 FYNNEI. The CDR3 is 12 amino acids. CDR3 sequence: CASSDYYNEQFF.

The chain uses TRBV5-6 and TRBJ1-2. The CDR3 is made up of 12 amino acids. The germline CDR1 and CDR2 sequences are SGHDT and YYEEEE. The CDR3 protein is CASSLRNYGYTF.

This chain uses TRBV5-1 with TRBJ2-7. This CDR3 region has 15 residues. Germline assignment: CDR1 SGHRS and CDR2 YFSETQ. The CDR3 loop reads CASSSGTGKKYEQYF.

This sequence joins TRBV24-1 and TRBJ2-5; as DNA is missing, the TRBD1 call by TCRdb cannot be tested. From germline, CDR1 is KGHDR and CDR2 SFDVKD. The CDR3 spans 14 residues. The CDR3 is CATSEGTPIAAQYF.

V gene TRBV28 combines with J gene TRBJ2-7; the D call of TRBD1 rests on TCRdb alone, since no DNA is present to check it. Germline CDR1 MDHEN, CDR2 SYDVKM. The CDR3 runs 15 residues. Here the CDR3 reads CASGGGPKGHYEQYF.

The rearrangement joins TRBV20-1 to TRBJ2-6. CDR1 DFQATT and CDR2 SNEGSKA come from the germline V gene (reference sequence). The CDR3 runs to 16 residues. CDR3 amino acids: CSARQTDPSGANVLTF.

V is TRBV7-2 and J is TRBJ2-4; lacking DNA, the TRBD1 call made by TCRdb goes unchecked. CDR3 length equals 16 residues. Germline-derived CDR1 and CDR2 are SGHTA and FQGNSA. The CDR3 is CASTKSAGWAKNIQYF.

The chain has TRBV20-1 and TRBJ2-7; TCRdb lists TRBD1, though no DNA is available to test this call. This CDR3 contains 12 residues. Germline-derived CDR1 and CDR2 are DFQATT and SNEGSKA (reference sequence). This CDR3 is CSASDQGFEQYF.

The V gene is TRBV28, the J gene TRBJ2-5; TCRdb proposes TRBD1, but this gene call is untestable without DNA. This CDR3 contains 14 residues. The germline CDR1 and CDR2 sequences are MDHEN and SYDVKM. CDR3 residues: CASSGAGRQETQYF. The full variable domain, rest sourced from reference TRBV28 and TRBJ2-5, is DVKVTQSSRYLVKRTGEKVFLECVQDMDHENMFWYRQDPGLGLRLIYFSYDVKMKEKGDIPEGYSVSREKKERFSLILESASTNQTSMYLCASSGAGRQETQYFGPGTRLLVL.

This chain uses TRBV2 with TRBJ2-3; TCRdb names TRBD2, which stays unverified in the absence of DNA. The CDR3 is made up of 16 amino acids. Germline assignment: CDR1 SNHLY and CDR2 FYNNEI. CDR3 loop: CASSPQTSGRADTQYF.

The chain uses TRBV18 and TRBJ2-1; TCRdb's D call, TRBD1, is unchecked because there is no DNA. CDR3 length: 15 amino acids. Germline CDR1 KGHSH, CDR2 LQKENI. CDR3 loop: CASSPDRVVYNEQFF.

The chain has TRBV4-3 and TRBJ2-2; TCRdb proposes TRBD1, but this gene call is untestable without DNA. Germline-derived CDR1 and CDR2 are LGHNA and YSLEER. CDR3 length: 14 amino acids. CDR3 sequence reads: CASSSYRGTGELFF.

The chain combines TRBV28 with TRBJ2-1; with no DNA, the TCRdb D assignment of TRBD2 cannot be verified. Germline V gene sequence: CDR1 MDHEN, CDR2 SYDVKM. CDR3 length: 16 amino acids. The chain's CDR3 is CASSSHSGGAYNEQFF.

The chain has TRBV20-1 and TRBJ2-1. The germline V gene has CDR1 DFQATT and CDR2 SNEGSKA (reference sequence). The CDR3 has 13 amino acids. Here the CDR3 reads CSARAQTSNEQFF.

This sequence joins TRBV30 and TRBJ1-1. This CDR3 comprises 13 residues. From germline, CDR1 is GTSNPN and CDR2 SVGIG (reference sequence). The chain's CDR3 is CAWNKYRGTEAFF. Full variable domain (remainder filled in from reference TRBV30 and TRBJ1-1): SQTIHQWPATLVQPVGSPLSLECTVEGTSNPNLYWYRQAAGRGLQLLFYSVGIGQISSEVPQNLSASRPQDRQFILSSKKLLLSDSGFYLCAWNKYRGTEAFFGQGTRLTVV.

The chain combines TRBV28 with TRBJ2-7. The CDR3 is 14 residues long. Germline V gene data show CDR1 as MDHEN and CDR2 as SYDVKM. CDR3 protein: CASSLAGYRDEQYF. Looking up the rest from reference TRBV28 and TRBJ2-7 gives the full variable domain: DVKVTQSSRYLVKRTGEKVFLECVQDMDHENMFWYRQDPGLGLRLIYFSYDVKMKEKGDIPEGYSVSREKKERFSLILESASTNQTSMYLCASSLAGYRDEQYFGPGTRLTVT.

V gene TRBV6-1 combines with J gene TRBJ2-3; TCRdb selects TRBD2, and the lack of DNA leaves this call unchecked. The germline V gene encodes CDR1 MNHNS and CDR2 SASEGT. This CDR3 spans 14 amino acids. The CDR3 loop reads CAVTGAGGRNTQYF.

The chain is built from TRBV5-6 and TRBJ2-3. This CDR3 is 14 amino acids long. Looked up from germline, CDR1 is SGHDT and CDR2 is YYEEEE. CDR3 residues: CASSLGGLGYTQYF. The entire variable domain, with the rest obtained from reference TRBV5-6 and TRBJ2-3, is as follows: DAGVTQSPTHLIKTRGQQVTLRCSPKSGHDTVSWYQQALGQGPQFIFQYYEEEERQRGNFPDRFSGHQFPNYSSELNVNALLLGDSALYLCASSLGGLGYTQYFGPGTRLTVL.

The chain couples TRBV2 to TRBJ1-6. Germline assignment: CDR1 SNHLY and CDR2 FYNNEI. The CDR3 sequence is 14 residues long. The CDR3: CASTSPTYNSPLHF.

The V call is TRBV12-3 or TRBV12-4, the J call TRBJ1-5; TCRdb selects TRBD1, and the lack of DNA leaves this call unchecked. This CDR3 has 16 amino acids. The CDR3 protein is CASSPTGGGSNQPQHF.

This chain links TRBV7-9 with TRBJ2-1. Germline lookup yields CDR1 SEHNR and CDR2 FQNEAQ (reference sequence). The CDR3 is made up of 12 amino acids. The CDR3 sequence: CASSRSYNEQFF.